The 5 T cell receptor beta chains in this list originate from one sample, sequenced in a study of blood T cell repertoires in COVID-19. The method was immunoSEQ multiplex PCR; TCRdb's version includes in-frame clones alone and lacks a portion of them. The profile covers more than 200,000 clones, with around 80% appearing a single time and 8.2% taken by the ten largest. The sample consisted of peripheral blood. The receptors come from a woman between 45 and 60 years old with acute or convalescent COVID-19.

J is TRBJ1-5 and V is TRBV28, with no clear D. From germline, CDR1 is MDHEN and CDR2 SYDVKM. This CDR3 has 12 amino acids. V dropped 10 bases and J dropped 6 bases, with 13 bases sitting between them. Here the CDR3 reads CATREGSQPQHF. In DNA form, the CDR3 reads TGTGCCACTCGGGAGGGAAGTCAGCCCCAGCATTTT. Filled out from reference TRBV28 and TRBJ1-5, the complete variable domain reads DVKVTQSSRYLVKRTGEKVFLECVQDMDHENMFWYRQDPGLGLRLIYFSYDVKMKEKGDIPEGYSVSREKKERFSLILESASTNQTSMYLCATREGSQPQHFGDGTRLSIL.

The chain has TRBV6-6 and TRBJ1-4; weak D call: TRBD1 (5 bases). This CDR3 has 16 amino acids. The germline V gene has CDR1 MNHNY and CDR2 SVGAGI (reference sequence). Trimming removed 6 bases at V and 8 bases at J, with 22 bases between. CDR3: CASRLPPGEANEKLFF. CDR3 nucleotides: TGTGCCAGCAGACTCCCTCCGGGGGAGGCAAACGAAAAACTGTTTTTT.

This rearrangement joins TRBV10-3 to TRBJ2-7, with TRBD1 matching 7 bases. With 0 bases clipped from V and 5 bases from J, the junction kept 10 bases outside the gene matches. Germline V CDR1 and CDR2: ENHRY, SYGVKD. The CDR3 contains 16 residues. The CDR3 region has the DNA TGTGCCATCAGTGAGTCGTGGACAGGTGGCCGAGACGAGCAGTACTTC. Encoded protein: CAISESWTGGRDEQYF.

The gene calls are TRBV2 and TRBJ1-5; D perhaps matches TRBD1 (6 bases). CDR3 size: 14 residues. Germline values: CDR1 SNHLY, CDR2 FYNNEI. Trimming shortened V by 7 bases and J by 7 bases, and 17 bases separated the two germline ends. The CDR3 is CASTWDISRQPQHF. The CDR3 DNA sequence: TGTGCCAGCACCTGGGACATTTCAAGACAGCCCCAGCATTTT.

V is TRBV12-5 and J is TRBJ2-1; TRBD2 matches at 10 bases. CDR1 LGHNT and CDR2 FRNRAP come from the germline V gene. V lost 5 bases and J lost 7; bases outside the gene matches: 8. This CDR3 region has 15 residues. The CDR3 DNA reads TGTGCTAGTGGTCCCGGACTAGCGGAAAGGAATGAGCAGTTCTTC. It specifies CASGPGLAERNEQFF. The complete variable domain, with remaining parts taken from reference TRBV12-5 and TRBJ2-1, reads DARVTQTPRHKVTEMGQEVTMRCQPILGHNTVFWYRQTMMQGLELLAYFRNRAPLDDSGMPKDRFSAEMPDATLATLKIQPSEPRDSAVYFCASGPGLAERNEQFFGPGTRLTVL.